The 22 T cell receptor beta chains reported below all come from one sample, sequenced in a study of early T cells in non-severe SARS-CoV-2 infection. Each CDR3 protein gets one entry after TCRdb re-called the 5' RACE reads with MiXCR. The top ten clones hold approximately 9% of a sample with tens of thousands of distinct CDR3 sequences, around 19% of them seen once. The sequences come from whole blood, collected at baseline. Source of these receptors: an adult who was a healthcare worker with PCR-confirmed SARS-CoV-2 infection or an uninfected control (not recorded which).

This clonotype was seen repeatedly, ten times or more. The rearrangement uses TRBV7-2 and TRBJ2-2; no clear D gene. The germline CDR1 and CDR2 sequences are SGHTA and FQGNSA. The CDR3 is made up of 12 amino acids. The V end was cut by 9 bases, the J end by 1 base, with 6 bases between. The CDR3 loop is CASTENTGELFF. The CDR3 DNA reads as TGTGCCAGTACGGAGAACACCGGGGAGCTGTTTTTT.

V and J are TRBV4-2 and TRBJ2-1, with D perhaps given as TRBD1 or TRBD2 (5 bases each). The CDR3 loop spans 16 amino acids. In germline, CDR1 is LGHNA, CDR2 YNFKEQ. With 0 bases removed from V and 7 bases from J, the gap between germline ends came to 16 bases. The CDR3 DNA reads TGTGCCAGCAGCCAAGAATCGGGGCCCATGTTTAATGAGCAGTTCTTC. Residues: CASSQESGPMFNEQFF.

The CDR3 DNA sequence: TGTGCCACCCCATACCCACACAACACTGAAGCTTTCTTT. Translated, it gives CATPYPHNTEAFF. The genes are TRBV6-1 and TRBJ1-1; D not resolved. This CDR3 region has 13 residues. Germline CDR1 is MNHNS and CDR2 is SASEGT. V lost 10 bases and J lost 2, with 14 bases in between.

This rearrangement joins TRBV11-2 to TRBJ2-7, with 10 bases fitting TRBD2. J gave up 3 bases and V 3 bases, and 8 bases lay outside the gene matches. There are 16 residues in the CDR3. The germline gives CDR1 SGHAT, CDR2 FQNNGV. The CDR3 here is CASSFTLAGEGYEQYF. CDR3 nucleotides: TGTGCCAGCAGCTTCACGCTAGCGGGAGAGGGCTACGAGCAGTACTTC.

This clonotype was counted between two and nine times. This rearrangement joins TRBV9 to TRBJ2-3; D assignment may be TRBD1 or TRBD2 (6 bases each). The V gene's germline CDR1 is SGDLS and CDR2 YYNGEE. V lost 0 bases and J lost 3, with 17 bases in between. This CDR3 is built from 17 residues. For the CDR3, the DNA is TGTGCCAGCAGCGTAGCGGGGGCAGCAAACCCTACAGATACGCAGTATTTT. Translated: CASSVAGAANPTDTQYF.

This chain joins TRBV5-1 and TRBJ1-1; no clear D gene. V dropped 0 bases and J dropped 11 bases, with 11 bases sitting between them. The CDR3 loop spans 12 amino acids. Germline lookup yields CDR1 SGHRS and CDR2 YFSETQ. The CDR3 spells CASSLAAGDAFF. The CDR3 region has the DNA TGCGCCAGCAGCTTGGCCGCGGGCGACGCTTTCTTT.

In nucleotides, the CDR3 is TGTGCCAGCAAGATACAGGGGGCCAGCAATCAGCCCCAGCATTTT. This gives the protein CASKIQGASNQPQHF. The chain recombines TRBV6-5 with TRBJ1-5, with 9 bases matching TRBD1. The V gene end was trimmed by 7 bases and the J gene end by 1 base; junction bases not matched to a gene: 5. In germline, CDR1 is MNHEY, CDR2 SVGAGI. The CDR3 extends over 15 amino acids.

The sample holds a few counts of this clonotype. The chain employs TRBV10-1 and TRBJ2-7; D not certain. This CDR3 comprises 12 residues. Germline loops: CDR1 WNHNN, CDR2 SYGVQD (reference sequence). With 4 bases removed from V and 6 bases from J, the gap between germline ends came to 10 bases. In DNA, the CDR3 is TGCGCCAGCAGTGGCCCCTCGGGCGAGCAGTACTTC. It specifies CASSGPSGEQYF.

This clonotype was seen a handful of times. V and J are TRBV3-1 and TRBJ1-1, with a weak D call TRBD1 (5 bases). The CDR3 is made up of 15 amino acids. Trimming shortened V by 2 bases and J by 6 bases, and 16 bases separated the two germline ends. In germline, CDR1 is LGHDT, CDR2 YNNKEL (reference sequence). CDR3 sequence (DNA): TGTGCCAGCAGCCAAAATAGGGGTCACAACCCTGAAGCTTTCTTT. Protein product: CASSQNRGHNPEAFF. The full variable domain, completed using reference TRBV3-1 and TRBJ1-1, is DTAVSQTPKYLVTQMGNDKSIKCEQNLGHDTMYWYKQDSKKFLKIMFSYNNKELIINETVPNRFSPKSPDKAHLNLHINSLELGDSAVYFCASSQNRGHNPEAFFGQGTRLTVV.

This clonotype was counted a few times. This chain links TRBV27 with TRBJ2-7, with TRBD1 identical over 10 bases. V dropped 5 bases and J dropped 1; count of bases not matched to a gene: 11. The CDR3 contains 17 residues. Per germline, CDR1 MNHEY and CDR2 SMNVEV (reference sequence). The CDR3 DNA reads TGTGCCAGCAGTCTTTCGGCCGGGGACAGGGGTTCCTACGAGCAGTACTTC. It yields the protein CASSLSAGDRGSYEQYF.

This clonotype turned up a few times. The chain joins TRBV7-9 to TRBJ2-3, with D maybe TRBD2 (5 bases). The germline CDR1 and CDR2 sequences are SEHNR and FQNEAQ (reference sequence). The ends were cut back, 11 bases at V and 7 bases at J, with 16 bases in the middle. The CDR3 loop spans 12 amino acids. CDR3 sequence reads: CACGGSRNTQYF. CDR3 coding DNA: TGTGCCTGCGGCGGGTCTCGGAATACGCAGTATTTT.

V is TRBV4-1 and J is TRBJ1-1; TRBD1 aligns across 8 bases. From germline, CDR1 is MGHRA and CDR2 YSYEKL. The V and J ends lost 5 bases and 6 bases, in that order; junction bases with no gene match: 17. The CDR3 totals 17 residues. Written as DNA, the CDR3 is TGCGCCAGCAGCTTGGGACAGGCGTTTGGATCGTCGGCTGAAGCTTTCTTT. The encoded protein is CASSLGQAFGSSAEAFF.

This clonotype showed up just a few times. The chain links TRBV18 to TRBJ1-4; D is unresolved. This CDR3 contains 13 residues. Deletions cut 5 bases from V and 8 bases from J, with 12 bases between. Germline CDR1 and CDR2: KGHSH and LQKENI. CDR3 bases: TGTGCCAGCTCAGCCAACACGGTGGAAAAACTGTTTTTT. Its translation is CASSANTVEKLFF.

The chain is built from TRBV7-2 and TRBJ2-3, with 13 bases identical to TRBD2. Per germline, CDR1 SGHTA and CDR2 FQGNSA. Trimming removed 4 bases from V and 4 bases from J; junction bases left unmatched: 5. This CDR3 region has 16 residues. CDR3 region: CASSSTSGGASDTQYF. The CDR3 region has the DNA TGTGCCAGCAGCTCTACTAGCGGGGGGGCCTCAGATACGCAGTATTTT.

This chain links TRBV6-2 or TRBV6-3 with TRBJ2-2, with D tentatively TRBD2 (5 bases). V was trimmed by 7 bases and J by 1 base, leaving 10 bases between them. This CDR3 spans 14 amino acids. CDR1 and CDR2 (germline): MNHEY, SVGEGT. The CDR3, as DNA: TGTGCCAGCAAGGGCGGGCTGAACACCGGGGAGCTGTTTTTT. This translates into CASKGGLNTGELFF.

The chain recombines TRBV4-2 with TRBJ1-2, with a tentative D call TRBD1 (6 bases). V lost 1 base to trimming and J lost 4 bases, with 16 bases between them. The length of the CDR3 is 16 residues. CDR1 and CDR2 from the germline V gene are LGHNA and YNFKEQ. CDR3 sequence reads: CASSQAGRGESYGYTF. The CDR3 coding sequence is TGTGCCAGCAGCCAAGCTGGCAGGGGAGAATCCTATGGCTACACCTTC.

The chain couples TRBV28 to TRBJ1-1; TRBD1 might be the D (5 bases). Trimming left V 6 bases short and J 0 bases short, with 20 bases between. In germline, CDR1 is MDHEN, CDR2 SYDVKM. This CDR3 spans 17 amino acids. The CDR3 DNA is TGTGCCAGCAGGCGCGGGACGTATGGGGGTATGAACACTGAAGCTTTCTTT. Translation: CASRRGTYGGMNTEAFF.

This clonotype has a handful of counts. The chain uses TRBV7-2 and TRBJ2-4; 10 nucleotides line up with TRBD2. The germline CDR1 and CDR2 sequences are SGHTA and FQGNSA. CDR3 size: 19 residues. V was clipped by 1 base and J by 3 bases; unmatched bases: 12. CDR3 sequence (DNA): TGTGCCAGCAGCTTAGACCCTCTAGCGGGAGACGTGGGCAAAAACATTCAGTACTTC. It codes for CASSLDPLAGDVGKNIQYF.

A few counts support this clonotype. Here the CDR3 reads CASSLVAGTDTQYF. The CDR3 region has the DNA TGTGCCAGCAGCTTAGTTGCAGGCACAGATACGCAGTATTTT. V is TRBV7-6 and J is TRBJ2-3, with D unresolved. The CDR3 runs to 14 residues. Trimming took 1 base from V and 1 from J, leaving 6 bases between them. Germline values: CDR1 SGHVS, CDR2 FNYEAQ.

This chain uses TRBV7-8 with TRBJ2-5; TRBD2 is a possible D gene (5 bases). The CDR3 has 17 amino acids. V was trimmed by 3 bases and J by 2 bases, leaving 19 bases between them. Looked up from germline, CDR1 is SGHVS and CDR2 is FQNEAQ. CDR3 residues: CASSLRPGRSAQETQYF. For the CDR3, the DNA is TGTGCCAGCAGCTTGCGACCGGGGAGATCGGCACAAGAGACCCAGTACTTC.

The CDR3 coding sequence is TGTGCCAGCAGACCCACCCCGGCGGTGGCTTACGAGCAGTACTTC. It specifies CASRPTPAVAYEQYF. The chain joins TRBV6-1 to TRBJ2-7; D not resolved. This CDR3 has 15 amino acids. V was cut by 6 bases and J by 4 bases, with 19 bases left in between. Germline CDR1 reads MNHNS; CDR2 reads SASEGT.

The chain employs TRBV2 and TRBJ1-5, with D unclear. The ends were cut back, 3 bases at V and 1 base at J, with 4 bases in the middle. The CDR3 consists of 13 residues. Germline V gives CDR1 SNHLY, CDR2 FYNNEI. This CDR3 reads CASSENSNQPQHF. In nucleotides, the CDR3 is TGTGCCAGCAGTGAGAACAGCAATCAGCCCCAGCATTTT.